This T cell receptor (beta chain) was documented in a study of response to subunit inactivated influenza vaccine. Study outcomes and limitations: Each seasonal influenza vaccination, the authors suggested, recruits few new T cells.

The CDR3 runs 17 residues. Germline V lookup: CDR1 MNHEY, CDR2 SVGAGI. The ends lost 4 bases at V and 4 bases at J; junction bases unmatched: 10. This clonotype was recorded a few times. Its matching antigen is unknown. TCRdb reprocessed the RT-PCR reads via MiXCR and lists one record per CDR3 protein. Seen here are about 180,000 distinct CDR3 sequences, roughly a tenth observed once, and the top ten hold roughly 33%. The TCR originated in a man aged 45-69 years who received an inactivated influenza vaccine. The sample was CD8+ T cells sorted from PBMCs, taken less than 30 months after vaccination. The chain couples TRBV6-5 to TRBJ2-2; 9 bases map to TRBD2. The CDR3 sequence: CASSSTSGHFPTGELFF. The CDR3 DNA is TGTGCCAGCAGTTCAACTAGCGGGCATTTTCCCACCGGGGAGCTGTTTTTT.